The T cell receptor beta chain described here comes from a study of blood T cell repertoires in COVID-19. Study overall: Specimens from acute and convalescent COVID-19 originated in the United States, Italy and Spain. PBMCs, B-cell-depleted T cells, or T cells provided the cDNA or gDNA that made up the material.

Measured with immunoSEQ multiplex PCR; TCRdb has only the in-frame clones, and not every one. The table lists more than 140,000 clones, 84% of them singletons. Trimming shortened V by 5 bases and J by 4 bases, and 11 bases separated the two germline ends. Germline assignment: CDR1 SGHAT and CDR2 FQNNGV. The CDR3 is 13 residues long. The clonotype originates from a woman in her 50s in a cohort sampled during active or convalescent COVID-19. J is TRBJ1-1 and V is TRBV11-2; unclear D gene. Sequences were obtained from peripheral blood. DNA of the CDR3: TGTGCCAGCAGCCTACACGGCGGCACTGAAGCTTTCTTT. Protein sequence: CASSLHGGTEAFF. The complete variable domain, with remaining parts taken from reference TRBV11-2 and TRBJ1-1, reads EAGVAQSPRYKIIEKRQSVAFWCNPISGHATLYWYQQILGQGPKLLIQFQNNGVVDDSQLPKDRFSAERLKGVDSTLKIQPAKLEDSAVYLCASSLHGGTEAFFGQGTRLTVV.